The present entry profiles one T cell receptor (beta chain) with its context. The antigen is unknown. Using immunoSEQ multiplex PCR, the repertoire was profiled, and TCRdb retains in-frame clones only, with some absent. This sample yields around 200,000 clones, of which about 80% are seen a single time; 2.5% to 3.5% belongs to the top ten. The data stem from a study of cytomegalovirus exposure and HLA in healthy donors. Study details: The same platform was used for the 90 to 150 validation repertoires as for the roughly 730 first-cohort repertoires, as reported in a later analysis.

The germline gives CDR1 SGHTA, CDR2 FQGTGA. The CDR3 totals 14 residues. V was shortened by 5 bases and J by 7 bases, with 17 bases between the two germline ends. Study-level findings and limits: The study recorded about 150 TCR beta chains that were cytomegalovirus-associated. Using the classifier, cytomegalovirus status was reportedly diagnosed with high specificity and sensitivity.

This sequence joins TRBV7-3 and TRBJ1-2; possibly TRBD1 for D (5 bases). This sequence was found in a woman younger than 30 in good health and CMV-seropositive. Material for sequencing was PBMCs. The CDR3 protein is CASSPRGVTGGYTF. The CDR3 bases are TGTGCCAGCAGCCCCCGGGGGGTTACGGGTGGCTACACCTTC.